These 7 T cell receptor beta chains originate from one sample sequenced in a study of technical replicates of blood from a few donors. Sequencing used immunoSEQ multiplex PCR; TCRdb keeps in-frame clones, though not all of them. The profile shows fewer than 75,000 clones, approximately 90% of them singletons. Input material: PBMCs. The receptors shown here come from a human donor in good health. Some clones in this sample may be carry-over from other donors' samples.

The rearrangement uses TRBV7-2 and TRBJ2-3, with 12 bases that match TRBD2. The CDR3 length is 18 residues. The ends lost 5 bases at V and 3 bases at J; junction bases unmatched: 12. Per germline, CDR1 SGHTA and CDR2 FQGNSA. The CDR3, as DNA: TGTGCCAGCAGCCCCCGACCTGCTAGCGGGAGGGAAACAGATACGCAGTATTTT. This sequence encodes CASSPRPASGRETDTQYF.

V usage is TRBV6-5 and J usage is TRBJ2-7; perhaps TRBD2 as D (6 bases). Germline-derived CDR1 and CDR2 are MNHEY and SVGAGI. The CDR3 contains 15 residues. Trimming shortened V by 0 bases and J by 3 bases, and 12 bases separated the two germline ends. In DNA form, the CDR3 reads TGTGCCAGCAGTTACTCGTCGACGACTAGCTACGAGCAGTACTTC. Translated, it gives CASSYSSTTSYEQYF.

The rearrangement uses TRBV6-5 and TRBJ1-1; possibly TRBD1 for D (5 bases). V was cut by 2 bases and J by 3 bases, with 10 bases left in between. This CDR3 has 14 amino acids. The germline V gene has CDR1 MNHEY and CDR2 SVGAGI. CDR3 sequence reads: CASSYGGGDTEAFF. The CDR3 nucleotides read TGTGCCAGCAGTTACGGTGGAGGGGACACTGAAGCTTTCTTT.

The genes are TRBV18 and TRBJ1-5, with TRBD1 identical over 12 bases. The CDR3 contains 16 residues. Germline values: CDR1 KGHSH, CDR2 LQKENI. V dropped 4 bases and J dropped 6; count of bases not matched to a gene: 7. The DNA of the CDR3 is TGTGCCAGCTCACTCGGGACAGGGGGCGCAGGTCAGCCCCAGCATTTT. It codes for CASSLGTGGAGQPQHF. Together with reference TRBV18 and TRBJ1-5, the CDR3 gives the full variable domain: NAGVMQNPRHLVRRRGQEARLRCSPMKGHSHVYWYRQLPEEGLKFMVYLQKENIIDESGMPKERFSAEFPKEGPSILRIQQVVRGDSAAYFCASSLGTGGAGQPQHFGDGTRLSIL.

V and J are TRBV5-1 and TRBJ2-1; D remains unclear. Germline V gene lookup returns CDR1 SGHRS and CDR2 YFSETQ. CDR3 length: 15 amino acids. V lost 5 bases, J lost 2 bases, and 14 bases lay in between. DNA of the CDR3: TGCGCCAGCAGACTTTCTAGAATACCCTACAATGAGCAGTTCTTC. This codes for CASRLSRIPYNEQFF.

The rearrangement uses TRBV5-6 and TRBJ1-1, with D perhaps matching TRBD1 (5 bases). Trimming cost V 2 bases and J 4 bases, with 18 bases left between them. The length of the CDR3 is 16 residues. CDR1 is SGHDT and CDR2 is YYEEEE in the germline V gene. This CDR3 reads CASSFRPRVLGTEAFF. The CDR3 nucleotides are TGTGCCAGCAGCTTTCGGCCCAGGGTGTTAGGCACTGAAGCTTTCTTT.

This clone rates as medium-sized. The chain uses TRBV7-3 and TRBJ2-1; 7 bases line up with TRBD2. Germline CDR1 reads SGHTA; CDR2 reads FQGTGA. The CDR3 runs to 17 residues. J lost 8 bases, V lost 5 bases, and 18 bases had no gene match. CDR3 protein: CASSPYPGLTTRDEQFF. The DNA for the CDR3 is TGTGCCAGCAGCCCCTATCCGGGACTAACGACCAGAGATGAGCAGTTCTTC.